A single sample gave rise to the 25 T cell receptor beta chains below, sequenced in a study of regulatory T cells in long-lasting Graves disease. The time point denotes: persistent/refractory GD, antithyroid drugs over 5 years with positive TRAb. The TCR library used RNA extracted from PBMCs. In building TCR beta libraries, iRepertoire HTBI primers were used together with Arm-PCR of CDR3 regions. TCRdb fed the multiplex PCR reads into MiXCR, producing one record per CDR3 protein. The profile shows roughly 500,000 distinct CDR3 sequences, about 20% of them singletons. The sample here was peripheral blood mononuclear cells (PBMCs), taken when the disease was refractory, from a patient treated with antithyroid drugs. These receptors all come from a female donor with Graves disease.

This clonotype was found a few times. A much larger clone differs from this one at a single base, so this may be a read error. This chain links TRBV2 with TRBJ2-7, with 10 bases matching TRBD2. Germline-derived CDR1 and CDR2 are SNHLY and FYNNEI. Trimming took 6 bases from V and 3 from J; bases not matched to a gene: 5. This CDR3 has 14 residues. CDR3 sequence: CASRAGTSVYEQYF. The CDR3 DNA is TGTGCCAGCAGGGCCGGGACTAGCGTCTACGAGCAGTACTTC.

This clonotype has only a few counts. A much larger clone is a single base away; this may be a read error. This chain uses TRBV28 with TRBJ2-7; D remains unclear. CDR1 MDHEN and CDR2 SYDVKM come from the germline V gene. This CDR3 is built from 14 residues. In DNA form, the CDR3 reads TGTGCCAGCAATTTATGGCGTGGCCGAAACGAGCAGTACTTC. Translation gives CASNLWRGRNEQYF.

A few counts support this clonotype. With a much larger clone just one base away, this may be a read error. This chain uses TRBV11-3 with TRBJ2-7, with 8 bases that match TRBD2. CDR1 and CDR2 (germline): SGHNT, YENEEA. The CDR3 sequence is 15 residues long. The CDR3 loop reads CASSLGGLVPYGQYF. Written as DNA, the CDR3 is TGTGCCAGCAGCTTAGGGGGACTAGTCCCCTACGGGCAGTACTTC. Full variable domain (missing parts from reference TRBV11-3 and TRBJ2-7): EAGVVQSPRYKIIEKKQPVAFWCNPISGHNTLYWYLQNLGQGPELLIRYENEEAVDDSQLPKDRFSAERLKGVDSTLKIQPAELGDSAVYLCASSLGGLVPYGQYFGPGTRLTVT.

V gene TRBV20-1 combines with J gene TRBJ2-7; perhaps TRBD2 as D (6 bases). The CDR3 has 13 amino acids. Trimming took 6 bases from V and 4 from J, leaving 16 bases between them. Germline V gene data show CDR1 as DFQATT and CDR2 as SNEGSKA (reference sequence). Here the CDR3 DNA reads TGCAGTGCCCGGTCTCGGGGGAAGTACGAGCAGTACTTC. This sequence encodes CSARSRGKYEQYF.

There are a few counts of this clonotype. The gene calls are TRBV7-9 and TRBJ2-2; no clear D. This CDR3 spans 16 amino acids. Trimming left V 5 bases short and J 0 bases short, with 13 bases between. The germline V gene encodes CDR1 SEHNR and CDR2 FQNEAQ (reference sequence). The CDR3 DNA sequence: TGTGCCAGCAGCAGGTGGACGGTCGCGAACACCGGGGAGCTGTTTTTT. Amino acids: CASSRWTVANTGELFF.

This clonotype came up a few times. The chain joins TRBV7-2 to TRBJ1-2; D unclear. Germline loops: CDR1 SGHTA, CDR2 FQGNSA. The CDR3 runs 14 residues. Between the trimmed V and J ends, which lost 5 bases and 12 bases, there was a span of 22 bases. In DNA form, the CDR3 reads TGTGCCAGCAGCCTAATATTGAGGGTTGAGCCCGACACCTTC. Residues: CASSLILRVEPDTF. Supplemented by reference TRBV7-2 and TRBJ1-2, the full variable domain reads GAGVSQSPSNKVTEKGKDVELRCDPISGHTALYWYRQSLGQGLEFLIYFQGNSAPDKSGLPSDRFSAERTGGSVSTLTIQRTQQEDSAVYLCASSLILRVEPDTFGSGTRLTVV.

This clonotype has a count of ten or more. V and J are TRBV7-8 and TRBJ1-1; D is ambiguous. The CDR3 is made up of 15 amino acids. V lost 5 bases to trimming and J lost 2 bases, with 15 bases between them. Germline V gene lookup returns CDR1 SGHVS and CDR2 FQNEAQ. CDR3 amino acids: CASSEQRWANTEAFF. CDR3 DNA sequence: TGTGCCAGCAGCGAGCAAAGGTGGGCAAACACTGAAGCTTTCTTT.

The chain links TRBV10-3 to TRBJ1-1; D unclear. With 6 bases removed from V and 11 bases from J, the gap between germline ends came to 25 bases. Germline V CDR1 and CDR2: ENHRY, SYGVKD. The CDR3 is made up of 15 amino acids. The CDR3 region is CAIRWSKAGPSSAFF. CDR3 in DNA: TGTGCCATCAGGTGGAGCAAGGCGGGCCCCTCGTCGGCTTTCTTT.

This clonotype was seen ten or more times. The chain recombines TRBV11-2 with TRBJ2-7; no clear D gene. Germline V gene sequence: CDR1 SGHAT, CDR2 FQNNGV. V lost 5 bases and J lost 3, with 14 bases in between. There are 14 residues in the CDR3. CDR3 sequence: CASSLRLDDYEQYF. As DNA, the CDR3 is TGTGCCAGCAGCCTGCGGCTGGACGACTACGAGCAGTACTTC.

Note on this clonotype: Being one base from a much bigger clone, this may be a read error. The chain couples TRBV2 to TRBJ1-2; D is perhaps TRBD1 (5 bases). Germline V gives CDR1 SNHLY, CDR2 FYNNEI. V was cut by 7 bases and J by 5 bases, with 14 bases left in between. The CDR3 is made up of 13 amino acids. In DNA, the CDR3 is TGTGCCAGCAACCAGGGCAGATTGTATGGCTACACCTTC. Translation gives CASNQGRLYGYTF.

The genes are TRBV4-1 and TRBJ2-5, with 12 positions matching TRBD2. With 4 bases clipped from V and 5 bases from J, the junction kept 8 bases outside the gene matches. Germline CDR1 and CDR2: MGHRA and YSYEKL. The CDR3 loop spans 16 amino acids. The CDR3 DNA follows: TGCGCCAGCAGCCCTCTAGCGGGGGGGCTCGGGGAGACCCAGTACTTC. As protein: CASSPLAGGLGETQYF.

The V gene is TRBV7-9, the J gene TRBJ2-7, with D uncertain. V shed 3 bases and J shed 4 bases, with 13 bases lying between them. This CDR3 is built from 14 residues. The V gene's germline CDR1 is SEHNR and CDR2 FQNEAQ (reference sequence). The CDR3 bases are TGTGCCAGCAGCTTGGGCTTAGGGTCTTACGAGCAGTACTTC. Translated: CASSLGLGSYEQYF.

The rearrangement uses TRBV4-1 and TRBJ1-1, with 9 bases identical to TRBD1. CDR1 and CDR2 (germline): MGHRA, YSYEKL. The CDR3 is 14 residues long. V trimming: 4 bases; J trimming: 4 bases; junction bases outside the gene matches: 4. CDR3 bases: TGCGCCAGCAGCCGGGACAGGGAGGGCACTGAAGCTTTCTTT. It yields the protein CASSRDREGTEAFF.

This clonotype was counted at least ten times. This chain uses TRBV6-1 with TRBJ1-1; unclear D gene. This CDR3 comprises 13 residues. The V end was cut by 0 bases, the J end by 4 bases, with 6 bases between. Germline values: CDR1 MNHNS, CDR2 SASEGT. The chain's CDR3 is CASSEAPRTEAFF. Here the CDR3 DNA reads TGTGCCAGCAGTGAAGCGCCGCGCACTGAAGCTTTCTTT.

Regarding this clonotype: Possible read error: a much larger clone is one base away. The chain couples TRBV11-2 to TRBJ2-5; D call uncertain. Trimming removed 7 bases from V and 8 bases from J, with 11 bases in between. The CDR3 is 11 amino acids. Germline CDR1 SGHAT, CDR2 FQNNGV. In nucleotides, the CDR3 is TGTGCCAGCACCGCCTACGACACCCAGTACTTC. Protein product: CASTAYDTQYF.

This clonotype has a count of ten or more. The J gene is TRBJ1-2, the V gene TRBV12-5; the D gene is possibly TRBD1 (6 bases). The CDR3 runs to 12 residues. Deletions cut 6 bases from V and 8 bases from J, with 13 bases between. Germline V lookup: CDR1 LGHNT, CDR2 FRNRAP. The CDR3 bases are TGTGCTAGTGGAGGTACAGGGAACGGCTACACCTTC. Protein sequence: CASGGTGNGYTF.

The V gene is TRBV12-3 or TRBV12-4, the J gene TRBJ2-5; D possibly corresponds to TRBD2 (6 bases). CDR3 length equals 17 residues. Trimming removed 4 bases at V and 5 bases at J, with 23 bases between. CDR3 DNA sequence: TGTGCCAGCAGTTGGCAGCGTCCCGGGAGCGGGCACGAGACCCAGTACTTC. Its translation: CASSWQRPGSGHETQYF.

V usage is TRBV7-6 and J usage is TRBJ2-5; D is unclear. The ends were cut back, 5 bases at V and 2 bases at J, with 6 bases in the middle. CDR3 length: 12 amino acids. Germline V CDR1 and CDR2: SGHVS, FNYEAQ. The CDR3 sequence is CASSNIQETQYF. As DNA, the CDR3 is TGTGCCAGCAGCAACATACAAGAGACCCAGTACTTC.

This clonotype was picked up one time. It may be a read error: a sequence one base away is much more abundant. The conserved phenylalanine or tryptophan is not found at the CDR3 terminus, so this likely reflects a read error. The chain carries TRBV12-3 or TRBV12-4 and TRBJ1-1; possibly TRBD1 for D (5 bases). The CDR3 runs 14 residues. The V end was cut by 1 base, the J end by 5 bases, with 11 bases between. CDR3: CASSLGAGWTEAFL. The CDR3 DNA reads as TGTGCCAGCAGTTTAGGGGCAGGGTGGACTGAAGCTTTCCTT.

In regard to this clonotype: A single base separates this from a much larger clone, so it may be a read error. The chain has TRBV9 and TRBJ1-4; 8 positions agree with TRBD1. This CDR3 comprises 16 residues. CDR1 is SGDLS, CDR2 YYNGEE, per germline. The CDR3 sequence is CASSPGQAPTNEKLLF. CDR3 nucleotide sequence: TGTGCCAGCAGCCCGGGACAGGCCCCAACTAATGAAAAACTGCTTTTT.

This clonotype was detected ten times or more. The chain employs TRBV7-2 and TRBJ2-5; D ambiguous. Germline V gives CDR1 SGHTA, CDR2 FQGNSA. The CDR3 covers 13 residues. V was pared by 6 bases and J by 0 bases, with 8 bases between. CDR3 region: CASSLRYQETQYF. The CDR3 region has the DNA TGTGCCAGCAGTCTCCGGTACCAAGAGACCCAGTACTTC. Full variable domain (rest looked up from reference TRBV7-2 and TRBJ2-5): GAGVSQSPSNKVTEKGKDVELRCDPISGHTALYWYRQSLGQGLEFLIYFQGNSAPDKSGLPSDRFSAERTGGSVSTLTIQRTQQEDSAVYLCASSLRYQETQYFGPGTRLLVL.

As to this clonotype: This may come from a read error, since a much larger clone is one base off. The V and J genes are TRBV6-2 or TRBV6-3 and TRBJ2-2, with a possible D match to TRBD2 (6 bases). The CDR3 totals 19 residues. Germline assignment: CDR1 MNHEY and CDR2 SVGEGT. The V end lost 2 bases, the J end lost 2 bases, and 21 bases lay between the germline ends. The CDR3 DNA sequence: TGTGCCAGCAGTTACCCAATCGGGAGAGTCCTTTCAAACACCGGGGAGCTGTTTTTT. It specifies CASSYPIGRVLSNTGELFF.

The chain links TRBV19 to TRBJ1-3; the D is unclear. V lost 8 bases and J lost 11, with 19 bases in between. The CDR3 loop spans 13 amino acids. Germline V lookup: CDR1 LNHDA, CDR2 SQIVND (reference sequence). CDR3 loop: CASRVGGSRSIYF. Here the CDR3 DNA reads TGTGCCAGTCGTGTGGGTGGATCTCGATCCATATATTTT.

This clonotype came up a few times. The chain uses TRBV5-1 and TRBJ1-6; 8 bases are a match to TRBD1. CDR1 and CDR2 from the germline V gene are SGHRS and YFSETQ. V lost 4 bases to trimming and J lost 8 bases; unmatched junction nucleotides: 8. The CDR3 length is 15 residues. The CDR3 bases are TGCGCCAGCAGCCCTCGGACAGGGCGAGATTCACCCCTCCACTTT. Protein: CASSPRTGRDSPLHF.

This clonotype has a count of ten or more. This chain joins TRBV6-5 and TRBJ1-5; D gene unclear. The CDR3 extends over 16 amino acids. The V gene's germline CDR1 is MNHEY and CDR2 SVGAGI. The germline V and J ends were trimmed by 5 bases and 6 bases, with 20 bases remaining between them. The CDR3 DNA is TGTGCCAGCAGTGCCTCGAGAACGATTCCAGCTCAGCCCCAGCATTTT. Amino acids: CASSASRTIPAQPQHF.